Sequencing of this T cell receptor beta chain was carried out in a study of T cell responses to AZD1222 COVID-19 vaccine. Background on the study: Researchers grouped second doses given at about 4 or about 12 weeks into one pool. Study results and limitations: The donors showed a predominance of white British ancestry and of females, with possible underestimation of clonal diversity. Recipients of two AZD1222 doses showed rising Spike-specific TCR breadth and depth. Of the AZD1222 recipients, only five to seven were seropositive at baseline.

Regarding this clone: Its antigen is still unknown.

V lost 7 bases and J 3 bases, leaving 15 bases between the germline ends. CDR1 and CDR2 (germline): MNHNY, SVGAGI (reference sequence). The CDR3 has 15 amino acids. Data came from immunoSEQ multiplex PCR; TCRdb stores just in-frame clones and leaves some out. Of approximately 150,000 clones in the sample, 80% to 95% are singletons; the top ten hold approximately 2.2%. The chain combines TRBV6-6 with TRBJ1-4, with D perhaps TRBD1 (5 bases). The origin of this receptor is an adult in good health. Source: peripheral blood, taken on day 0 of AZD1222 vaccination. CDR3 coding DNA: TGTGCCAGCACCTCGCTTGGGGCCTCTAATGAAAAACTGTTTTTT. Its translation is CASTSLGASNEKLFF.